The sequence of this TCR beta chain was determined in a study of T-cell memory formation after mild COVID-19. Across the study: TCR clusters were mostly donor specific.

This clonotype was picked up a small number of times. Its antigen remains unknown. Points from the study as a whole: Pre-infection memory harbored some responding clones, suggesting cross-reactive memory joined. Clones that shrank (day 15 to 85) were balanced CD4/CD8, whereas later expanders leaned CD4+.

TCR alpha and TCR beta cDNA libraries carrying sample barcodes and UMIs were produced by 5'RACE using constant-segment primers. MiXCR, applied by TCRdb to the 5' RACE reads, yields one record per CDR3 protein. The table lists fewer than 400,000 distinct CDR3 sequences, approximately 13% of them singletons, with over 20% in the top ten. The CDR3 runs to 13 residues. Trimming cost V 2 bases and J 3 bases, with 7 bases left between them. Germline values: CDR1 MNHEY, CDR2 SVGEGT. The sample was PBMCs or a T cell subset sorted from them (not recorded which). The J gene is TRBJ1-1, the V gene TRBV6-2 or TRBV6-3; D is ambiguous. The TCR was taken from a man aged 18 to 29 who had mild COVID-19 (a few samples of this study predate the infection). Cell type and time point are not known. The DNA of the CDR3 is TGTGCCAGCAGTTACGTCCAGGACACTGAAGCTTTCTTT. It specifies CASSYVQDTEAFF.